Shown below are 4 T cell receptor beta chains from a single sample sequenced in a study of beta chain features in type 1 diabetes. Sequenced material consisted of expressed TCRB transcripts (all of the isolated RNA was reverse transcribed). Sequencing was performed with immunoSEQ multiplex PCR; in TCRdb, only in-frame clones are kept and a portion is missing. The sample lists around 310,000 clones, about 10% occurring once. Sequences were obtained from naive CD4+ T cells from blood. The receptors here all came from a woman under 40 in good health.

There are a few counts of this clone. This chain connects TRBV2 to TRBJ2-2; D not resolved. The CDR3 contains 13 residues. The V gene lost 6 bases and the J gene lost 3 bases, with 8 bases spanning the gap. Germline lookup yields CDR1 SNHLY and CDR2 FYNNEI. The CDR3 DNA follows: TGTGCCAGCAGGGAGCTCGACACCGGGGAGCTGTTTTTT. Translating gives CASRELDTGELFF.

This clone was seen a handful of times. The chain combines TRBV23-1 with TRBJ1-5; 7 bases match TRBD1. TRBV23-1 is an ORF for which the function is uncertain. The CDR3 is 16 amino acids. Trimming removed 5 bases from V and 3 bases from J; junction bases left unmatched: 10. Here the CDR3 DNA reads TGCGCCAGCAGTTGCTCGGGACAGATATTCAATCAGCCCCAGCATTTT. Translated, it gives CASSCSGQIFNQPQHF.

The CDR3 is CASSPDVSGALYNEQFF. The CDR3 region has the DNA TGCGCCAGCAGCCCGGACGTTAGCGGGGCCCTCTACAATGAGCAGTTCTTC. The rearrangement links TRBV5-1 to TRBJ2-1; 8 positions match TRBD2. Germline lookup yields CDR1 SGHRS and CDR2 YFSETQ. CDR3 length: 17 residues. The trim removed 4 bases at V and 3 bases at J, leaving 12 bases unmatched.

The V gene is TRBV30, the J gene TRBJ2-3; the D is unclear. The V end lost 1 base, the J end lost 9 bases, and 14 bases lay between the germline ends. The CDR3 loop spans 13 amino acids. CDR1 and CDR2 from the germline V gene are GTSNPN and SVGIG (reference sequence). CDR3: CAWSGLSGYTQYF. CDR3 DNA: TGTGCCTGGAGTGGGCTTTCGGGTTACACGCAGTATTTT.